A single sample gave rise to the 22 T cell receptor beta chains below, sequenced in a study of memory B cells and T cells in multiple sclerosis. Separate sequencing covered autoproliferating (CFSE-dim) and non-proliferating (CFSE-high) T cells from stimulus-free culture. Cultures began with about 45 million CFSE-labeled PBMCs, unstimulated for 6 to 7 days, with replicate wells pooled. TCRdb keeps only in-frame clones here, not all; method: immunoSEQ multiplex PCR. Of roughly 30,000 clones in the sample, more than 75% were seen once. Their recognized antigens are unknown. The sample was PBMCs from blood kept in culture. The receptors shown here come from a human donor with multiple sclerosis.

The V call is TRBV25-1, the J call TRBJ2-1; a weak D match, TRBD2 (5 bases). Germline V gives CDR1 MGHDK, CDR2 SYGVNS. V lost 4 bases and J lost 9, with 19 bases in between. The CDR3 spans 15 residues. The CDR3 protein is CASSALARSHSEQFF. CDR3 nucleotides: TGTGCCAGCAGTGCGCTAGCCCGCTCCCACAGTGAGCAGTTCTTC.

The rearrangement links TRBV6-4 to TRBJ2-1, with D maybe TRBD2 (5 bases). The CDR3 is made up of 11 amino acids. V was pared by 6 bases and J by 9 bases, with 9 bases between. Germline assignment: CDR1 MRHNA and CDR2 SNTAGT. CDR3 in DNA: TGTGCCAGCAGGGGTCGGGGTGAGCAGTTCTTC. Translated, it gives CASRGRGEQFF.

This chain connects TRBV4-1 to TRBJ1-5, with 7 bases fitting TRBD1. The CDR3 consists of 15 residues. The V gene's germline CDR1 is MGHRA and CDR2 YSYEKL. The V segment lost 4 bases and the J segment 3 bases; nucleotides outside the gene matches: 6. CDR3 DNA: TGCGCCAGCAGCCCTCAGGGACAGAACAATCAGCCCCAGCATTTT. This translates into CASSPQGQNNQPQHF.

The V gene is TRBV7-9, the J gene TRBJ2-7; maybe TRBD1 (5 bases). V shed 8 bases and J shed 3 bases, with 14 bases lying between them. The CDR3 consists of 13 residues. Germline V CDR1 and CDR2: SEHNR, FQNEAQ (reference sequence). For the CDR3, the DNA is TGTGCCAGCGGCGCGTTTGACAGCTACGAGCAGTACTTC. Translation: CASGAFDSYEQYF.

The chain joins TRBV6-1 to TRBJ1-2; D is uncertain. The CDR3 runs 14 residues. Germline CDR1 and CDR2: MNHNS and SASEGT. V lost 6 bases and J 4 bases, leaving 15 bases between the germline ends. Here the CDR3 reads CASRRLGDGYGYTF. DNA for the CDR3: TGTGCCAGCAGACGCCTAGGCGACGGCTATGGCTACACCTTC.

About this clone itself: The junction departs from the called germline gene at one end, perhaps through a read error. V is TRBV7-9 and J is TRBJ2-7, with unresolved D. The CDR3 consists of 12 residues. Per the germline V gene, CDR1 is SEHNR and CDR2 is FQNEAQ (reference sequence). CDR3 protein: CASSLDPYQQYF. The CDR3 region has the DNA TGTGCCAGCAGCTTAGACCCCTACCAGCAGTACTTC.

The chain carries TRBV27 and TRBJ1-2; TRBD1 might be the D (5 bases). CDR1 MNHEY and CDR2 SMNVEV come from the germline V gene (reference sequence). The germline V and J ends were trimmed by 6 bases and 8 bases, with 22 bases remaining between them. The CDR3 consists of 15 residues. The CDR3 protein is CASRTDRARAAGYTF. CDR3 bases: TGTGCCAGCAGAACCGACCGGGCCAGGGCAGCGGGCTACACCTTC.

This clone was seen once. This chain connects TRBV30 to TRBJ2-7; TRBD2 might be the D (5 bases). Trimming removed 5 bases from V and 3 bases from J, with 11 bases in between. From germline, CDR1 is GTSNPN and CDR2 SVGIG (reference sequence). The CDR3 has 12 residues. DNA of the CDR3: TGTGCCTGGGATGACGCGGGCTACGAGCAGTACTTC. Encoded protein: CAWDDAGYEQYF. Full variable domain (rest looked up from reference TRBV30 and TRBJ2-7): SQTIHQWPATLVQPVGSPLSLECTVEGTSNPNLYWYRQAAGRGLQLLFYSVGIGQISSEVPQNLSASRPQDRQFILSSKKLLLSDSGFYLCAWDDAGYEQYFGPGTRLTVT.

The chain combines TRBV5-1 with TRBJ2-1; 11 bases align to TRBD2. In germline, CDR1 is SGHRS, CDR2 YFSETQ. This CDR3 spans 18 amino acids. The V segment lost 2 bases and the J segment 1 base; nucleotides outside the gene matches: 8. The CDR3 DNA reads as TGCGCCAGCAGCTTCACAATAGCGGGGGGGCTATCCTACAATGAGCAGTTCTTC. Amino acid sequence: CASSFTIAGGLSYNEQFF.

This chain connects TRBV6-5 to TRBJ2-1; no firm D call. This CDR3 region has 13 residues. Germline V gene sequence: CDR1 MNHEY, CDR2 SVGAGI. The V gene lost 3 bases and the J gene lost 6 bases, with 9 bases spanning the gap. CDR3 sequence (DNA): TGTGCCAGCAGTTATACCTACCCCAATGAGCAGTTCTTC. This encodes CASSYTYPNEQFF.

The chain couples TRBV11-2 to TRBJ2-1; 8 nucleotides align to TRBD2. In germline, CDR1 is SGHAT, CDR2 FQNNGV. The CDR3 has 16 amino acids. V gave up 5 bases and J gave up 5 bases; unmatched junction bases: 11. This CDR3 reads CASSATRREVDNEQFF. The CDR3 DNA is TGTGCCAGCAGCGCCACTAGGCGGGAGGTGGACAATGAGCAGTTCTTC. Full variable domain (remainder filled in from reference TRBV11-2 and TRBJ2-1): EAGVAQSPRYKIIEKRQSVAFWCNPISGHATLYWYQQILGQGPKLLIQFQNNGVVDDSQLPKDRFSAERLKGVDSTLKIQPAKLEDSAVYLCASSATRREVDNEQFFGPGTRLTVL.

The V and J genes are TRBV7-6 and TRBJ2-7, with D unclear. Germline loops: CDR1 SGHVS, CDR2 FNYEAQ. This CDR3 comprises 14 residues. The V end lost 1 base, the J end lost 6 bases, and 13 bases lay between the germline ends. The CDR3 loop is CASSLGSRSGEQYF. The CDR3 DNA reads TGTGCCAGCAGCTTAGGGTCCCGGTCAGGCGAGCAGTACTTC.

The CDR3 region has the DNA TGTGCCAGCAGCGTAGTTCAGGGGAACTTGAACACTGAAGCTTTCTTT. Protein product: CASSVVQGNLNTEAFF. The chain combines TRBV9 with TRBJ1-1; possible D gene TRBD1, 6 bases. CDR1 SGDLS and CDR2 YYNGEE come from the germline V gene. Deletions cut 0 bases from V and 0 bases from J, with 12 bases between. CDR3 size: 16 residues.

The gene calls are TRBV7-3 and TRBJ2-1, with D perhaps matching TRBD2 (5 bases). This CDR3 is 15 amino acids long. V was shortened by 6 bases and J by 1 base, with 13 bases between the two germline ends. Per germline, CDR1 SGHTA and CDR2 FQGTGA. The CDR3 DNA sequence: TGTGCCAGCAGATCTCGAGAGGGTTCCTACAATGAGCAGTTCTTC. It translates to CASRSREGSYNEQFF. Drawing the rest from reference TRBV7-3 and TRBJ2-1, the complete variable domain is GAGVSQTPSNKVTEKGKYVELRCDPISGHTALYWYRQSLGQGPEFLIYFQGTGAADDSGLPNDRFFAVRPEGSVSTLKIQRTERGDSAVYLCASRSREGSYNEQFFGPGTRLTVL.

The chain recombines TRBV5-1 with TRBJ1-1; 10 nucleotides agree with TRBD1. This CDR3 is built from 14 residues. The ends lost 3 bases at V and 5 bases at J; junction bases unmatched: 4. The germline V gene has CDR1 SGHRS and CDR2 YFSETQ. The CDR3 DNA reads as TGCGCCAGCAGCTCACCGGGACAGGGGACTGAAGCTTTCTTT. Protein: CASSSPGQGTEAFF.

The count of this clone is one. This chain connects TRBV6-6 to TRBJ2-3; TRBD1 matches at 9 bases. CDR1 is MNHNY and CDR2 is SVGAGI in the germline V gene (reference sequence). With 0 bases clipped from V and 6 bases from J, the junction kept 1 base outside the gene matches. The CDR3 extends over 14 amino acids. The CDR3 DNA is TGTGCCAGCAGTTACTCCGGACAGGGGGATACGCAGTATTTT. It codes for CASSYSGQGDTQYF.

The rearrangement uses TRBV5-1 and TRBJ2-7; a weak D match, TRBD2 (5 bases). Trimming pared 5 bases from V and 2 bases from J, leaving 11 bases between. The CDR3 has 13 amino acids. CDR1 SGHRS and CDR2 YFSETQ come from the germline V gene. The CDR3 DNA is TGCGCCAGCAGACTGAGCGGAGCCTACGAGCAGTACTTC. This encodes CASRLSGAYEQYF.

The chain links TRBV10-3 to TRBJ1-1, with no clear D. Germline CDR1 and CDR2: ENHRY and SYGVKD. The CDR3 totals 15 residues. Trimming left V 6 bases short and J 1 base short, with 15 bases between. CDR3 coding DNA: TGTGCCATCAGGGACCCCGATAATGGGAACACTGAAGCTTTCTTT. Its translation is CAIRDPDNGNTEAFF.

This clone occurred once. V and J are TRBV6-1 and TRBJ2-1; D might be TRBD2 (6 bases). The ends were cut back, 7 bases at V and 10 bases at J, with 23 bases in the middle. The CDR3 totals 15 residues. Germline assignment: CDR1 MNHNS and CDR2 SASEGT. The CDR3 nucleotides are TGTGCCAGCATTAGAGGGGCTAGCGCTTCCCGGGAGCAGTTCTTC. It codes for CASIRGASASREQFF.

CDR3 residues: CASSPLVTSHEQYF. The CDR3 DNA is TGTGCCAGCAGTCCACTAGTTACATCCCACGAGCAGTACTTC. The V and J genes are TRBV14 and TRBJ2-7; D is perhaps TRBD2 (5 bases). Trimming shortened V by 6 bases and J by 5 bases, and 17 bases separated the two germline ends. This CDR3 contains 14 residues. Germline CDR1 is SGHDN and CDR2 is FVKESK.

The chain couples TRBV4-1 to TRBJ1-2, with D unresolved. This CDR3 contains 15 residues. Per the germline V gene, CDR1 is MGHRA and CDR2 is YSYEKL. V was trimmed by 4 bases and J by 0 bases, leaving 12 bases between them. CDR3 coding DNA: TGCGCCAGCAGCCGGCAACAGTTAGCTAACTATGGCTACACCTTC. Translation gives CASSRQQLANYGYTF.

V usage is TRBV10-3 and J usage is TRBJ1-5; D is unresolved. CDR3 length: 13 residues. Germline CDR1 reads ENHRY; CDR2 reads SYGVKD. With 0 bases removed from V and 10 bases from J, the gap between germline ends came to 10 bases. CDR3 residues: CAISESVERPQHF. The CDR3 nucleotides are TGTGCCATCAGTGAGTCCGTTGAAAGACCCCAGCATTTT.